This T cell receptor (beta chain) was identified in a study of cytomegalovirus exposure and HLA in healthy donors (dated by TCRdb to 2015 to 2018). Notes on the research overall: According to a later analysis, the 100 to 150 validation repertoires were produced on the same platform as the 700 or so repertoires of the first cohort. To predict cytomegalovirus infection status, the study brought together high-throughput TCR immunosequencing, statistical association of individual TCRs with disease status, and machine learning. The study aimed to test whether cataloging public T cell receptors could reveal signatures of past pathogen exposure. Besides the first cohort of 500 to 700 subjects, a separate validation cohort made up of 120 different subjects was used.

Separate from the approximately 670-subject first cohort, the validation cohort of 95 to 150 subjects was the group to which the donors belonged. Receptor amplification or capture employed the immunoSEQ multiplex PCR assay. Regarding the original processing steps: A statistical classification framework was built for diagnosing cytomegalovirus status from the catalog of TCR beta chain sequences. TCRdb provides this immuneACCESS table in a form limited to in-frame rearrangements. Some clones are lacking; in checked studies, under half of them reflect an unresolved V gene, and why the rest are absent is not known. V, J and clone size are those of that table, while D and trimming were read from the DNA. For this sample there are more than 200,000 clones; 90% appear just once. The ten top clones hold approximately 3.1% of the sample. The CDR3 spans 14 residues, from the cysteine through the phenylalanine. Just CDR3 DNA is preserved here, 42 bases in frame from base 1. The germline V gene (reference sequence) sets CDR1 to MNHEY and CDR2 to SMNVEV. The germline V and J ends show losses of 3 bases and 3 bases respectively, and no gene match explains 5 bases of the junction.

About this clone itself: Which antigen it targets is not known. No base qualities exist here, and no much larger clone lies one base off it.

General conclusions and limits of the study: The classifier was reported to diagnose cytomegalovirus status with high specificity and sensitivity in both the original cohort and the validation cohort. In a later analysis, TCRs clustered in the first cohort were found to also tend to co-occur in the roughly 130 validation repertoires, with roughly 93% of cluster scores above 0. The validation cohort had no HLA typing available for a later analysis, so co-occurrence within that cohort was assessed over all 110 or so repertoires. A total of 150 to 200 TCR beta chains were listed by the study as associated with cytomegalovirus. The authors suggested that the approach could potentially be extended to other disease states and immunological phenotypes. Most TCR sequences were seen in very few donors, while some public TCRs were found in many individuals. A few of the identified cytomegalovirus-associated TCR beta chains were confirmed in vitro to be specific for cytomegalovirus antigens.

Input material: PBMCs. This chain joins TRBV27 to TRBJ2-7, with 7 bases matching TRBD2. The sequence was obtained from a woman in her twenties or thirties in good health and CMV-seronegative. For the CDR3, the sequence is CASSLSGGIYEQYF. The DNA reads TGTGCCAGCAGTTTGTCGGGGGGAATCTACGAGCAGTACTTC.